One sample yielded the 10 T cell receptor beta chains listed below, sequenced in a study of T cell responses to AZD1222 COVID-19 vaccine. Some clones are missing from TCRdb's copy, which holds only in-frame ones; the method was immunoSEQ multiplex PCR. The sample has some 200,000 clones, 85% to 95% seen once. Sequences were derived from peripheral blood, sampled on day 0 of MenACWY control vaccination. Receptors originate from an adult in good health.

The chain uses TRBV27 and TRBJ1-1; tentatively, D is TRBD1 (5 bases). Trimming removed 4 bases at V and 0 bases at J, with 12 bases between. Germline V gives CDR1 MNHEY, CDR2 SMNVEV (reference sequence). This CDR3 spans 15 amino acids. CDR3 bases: TGTGCCAGCAGTTCCTGGACAAGCATGAACACTGAAGCTTTCTTT. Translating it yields CASSSWTSMNTEAFF.

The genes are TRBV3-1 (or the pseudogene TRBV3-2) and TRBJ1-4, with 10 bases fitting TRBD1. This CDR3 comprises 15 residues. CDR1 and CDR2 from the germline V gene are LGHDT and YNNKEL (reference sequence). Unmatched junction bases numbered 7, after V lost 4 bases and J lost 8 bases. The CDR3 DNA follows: TGTGCCAGCAGCCCTCGGGACAGGGGTCGAGAAAAACTGTTTTTT. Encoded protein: CASSPRDRGREKLFF.

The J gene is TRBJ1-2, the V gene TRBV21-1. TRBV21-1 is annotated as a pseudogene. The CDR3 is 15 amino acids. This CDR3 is CASSKEEVTNYGYTF. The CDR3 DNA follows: TGTGCCAGCAGCAAAGAGGAGGTCACTAACTATGGCTACACCTTC.

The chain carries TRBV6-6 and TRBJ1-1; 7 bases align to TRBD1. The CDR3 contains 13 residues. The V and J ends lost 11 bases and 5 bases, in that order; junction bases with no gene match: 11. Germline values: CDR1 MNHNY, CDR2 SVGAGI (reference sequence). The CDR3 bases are TGTGCCTCCGGGGGACAGCTTTGGACTGAAGCTTTCTTT. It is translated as CASGGQLWTEAFF.

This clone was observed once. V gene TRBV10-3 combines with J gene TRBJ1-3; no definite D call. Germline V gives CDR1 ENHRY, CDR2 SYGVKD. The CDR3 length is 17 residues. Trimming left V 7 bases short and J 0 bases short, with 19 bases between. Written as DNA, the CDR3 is TGTGCCATCACGGACGGTCGAGGCCCGCGCTCTGGAAACACCATATATTTT. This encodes CAITDGRGPRSGNTIYF.

In DNA, the CDR3 is TGTGCCAGCAGCTTGGAGCGGGACACTCAGCCCCAGCATTTT. Residues: CASSLERDTQPQHF. The rearrangement uses TRBV7-9 and TRBJ1-5; tentatively, D is TRBD1 (6 bases). Germline V gene data show CDR1 as SEHNR and CDR2 as FQNEAQ (reference sequence). The CDR3 spans 14 residues. V dropped 3 bases and J dropped 6 bases, with 12 bases sitting between them.

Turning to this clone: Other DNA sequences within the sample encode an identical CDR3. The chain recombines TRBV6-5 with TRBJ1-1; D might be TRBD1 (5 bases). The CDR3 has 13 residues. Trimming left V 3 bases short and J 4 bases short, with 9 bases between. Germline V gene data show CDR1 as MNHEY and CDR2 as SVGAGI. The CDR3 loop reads CASSYGQSTEAFF. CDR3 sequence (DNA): TGTGCCAGCAGTTATGGACAAAGCACTGAAGCTTTCTTT.

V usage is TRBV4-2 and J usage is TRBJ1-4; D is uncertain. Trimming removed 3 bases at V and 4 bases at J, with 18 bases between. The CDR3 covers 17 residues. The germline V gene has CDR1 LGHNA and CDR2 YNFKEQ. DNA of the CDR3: TGTGCCAGCAGCCAGTACCCCCCCAGCGGTCGTAATGAAAAACTGTTTTTT. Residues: CASSQYPPSGRNEKLFF.

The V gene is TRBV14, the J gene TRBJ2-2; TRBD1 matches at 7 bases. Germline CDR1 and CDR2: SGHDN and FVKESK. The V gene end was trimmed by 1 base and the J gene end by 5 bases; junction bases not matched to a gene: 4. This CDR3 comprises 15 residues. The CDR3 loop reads CASSQGTGGTGELFF. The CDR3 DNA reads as TGTGCCAGCAGCCAAGGGACAGGCGGGACCGGGGAGCTGTTTTTT.

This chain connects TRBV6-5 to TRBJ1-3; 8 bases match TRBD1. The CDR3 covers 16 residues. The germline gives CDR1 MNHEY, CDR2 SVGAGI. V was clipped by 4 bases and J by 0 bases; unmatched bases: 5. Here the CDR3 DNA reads TGTGCCAGCAGTTCCGGGACAGGCAACTCTGGAAACACCATATATTTT. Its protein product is CASSSGTGNSGNTIYF.